These 19 T cell receptor beta chains came from one sample sequenced in a study of T-cell reconstitution after alpha-beta-depleted transplantation in children. Unique molecular identifiers tagged the TCRbeta library. TCRdb reanalysed the PCR reads using MiXCR and keeps one entry per CDR3 protein. In the table there are around 700,000 distinct CDR3 sequences, around 13% of which are singletons. This specimen consisted of PBMCs, obtained before TCRalphabeta/CD19-depleted stem cell transplant. The source is a girl aged 2 to 10 with congenital amegakaryocytic thrombocytopenia, due to receive a stem cell transplant.

This clonotype has just a few counts. The DNA for the CDR3 is TGTGCCAGCAGCTTAGTGAACAGGGGGCGAACTGAAGCTTTCTTT. Translating it yields CASSLVNRGRTEAFF. This chain connects TRBV7-9 to TRBJ1-1; the match to TRBD1 covers 9 bases. V lost 1 base, J lost 5 bases, and 5 bases stayed unmatched. Per the germline V gene, CDR1 is SEHNR and CDR2 is FQNEAQ (reference sequence). CDR3 length equals 15 residues.

As for this clonotype: A much larger clone sits a single nucleotide away, making a read error possible. The chain links TRBV10-3 to TRBJ1-6; no firm D call. The CDR3 totals 15 residues. Germline V lookup: CDR1 ENHRY, CDR2 SYGVKD. In nucleotides, the CDR3 is TGTGCCGTCAGTGAGACCGAGACTTATAATTCACCCCTCCACTTT. Protein: CAVSETETYNSPLHF.

A note on this clonotype: A read error is possible here, since a much larger clone lies one base away. This chain joins TRBV20-1 and TRBJ1-5; D is uncertain. The CDR3 length is 13 residues. Per the germline V gene, CDR1 is DFQATT and CDR2 is SNEGSKA (reference sequence). CDR3 DNA: TGCAGTGATAGAGTACTAGGCAATCAGCCCCAGCATTTT. This codes for CSDRVLGNQPQHF.

This clonotype showed up many times. The chain has TRBV3-1 and TRBJ2-5; D perhaps matches TRBD1 (6 bases). From germline, CDR1 is LGHDT and CDR2 YNNKEL (reference sequence). The CDR3 consists of 12 residues. Between the trimmed V and J ends, which lost 8 bases and 4 bases, there was a span of 11 bases. Here the CDR3 reads CASDSGVETQYF. The CDR3 DNA follows: TGTGCCAGCGATTCAGGGGTAGAGACCCAGTACTTC.

This clonotype was seen ten or more times. The chain employs TRBV7-9 and TRBJ2-4; TRBD1 matches 8 bases. Germline V gene sequence: CDR1 SEHNR, CDR2 FQNEAQ (reference sequence). This CDR3 comprises 15 residues. Trimming at V came to 1 base and at J to 8 bases, leaving 7 bases not matched to a gene. Here the CDR3 reads CASSLERGTGHIQYF. In DNA, the CDR3 is TGTGCCAGCAGCTTAGAGCGTGGGACAGGCCACATTCAGTACTTC.

The chain recombines TRBV7-6 with TRBJ2-5; perhaps D is TRBD1 or TRBD2 (6 bases each). Trimming shortened V by 0 bases and J by 4 bases, and 12 bases separated the two germline ends. Germline-derived CDR1 and CDR2 are SGHVS and FNYEAQ. The CDR3 loop spans 15 amino acids. The CDR3 loop is CASSLARQEGETQYF. The CDR3 coding sequence is TGTGCCAGCAGCTTAGCTCGACAGGAGGGAGAGACCCAGTACTTC.

This chain links TRBV7-8 with TRBJ2-1; the match to TRBD2 covers 13 bases. CDR1 and CDR2 from the germline V gene are SGHVS and FQNEAQ. V dropped 6 bases and J dropped 10; count of bases not matched to a gene: 9. The CDR3 spans 15 residues. CDR3 residues: CASSHGTSGDGEQFF. The CDR3 coding sequence is TGTGCCAGCAGTCACGGGACTAGCGGGGACGGGGAGCAGTTCTTC.

With respect to this clonotype: A much larger clonotype is one base distant, so this may be a read error. The rearrangement links TRBV12-3 or TRBV12-4 to TRBJ2-7, with a weak D call TRBD2 (7 bases). This CDR3 is built from 14 residues. CDR3 nucleotides: TGTGCCAGCAGTGAAGCGGGACACACCTACAAGCAGTACTTC. It encodes CASSEAGHTYKQYF.

The sample holds many counts of this clonotype. V usage is TRBV10-3 and J usage is TRBJ2-5; 11 bases align to TRBD2. The V segment lost 3 bases and the J segment 5 bases; nucleotides outside the gene matches: 5. Looked up from germline, CDR1 is ENHRY and CDR2 is SYGVKD. The CDR3 consists of 15 residues. The DNA of the CDR3 is TGTGCCATCAGTGAAGGACTAGCGGGTCGGGAGACCCAGTACTTC. Its protein product is CAISEGLAGRETQYF.

This sequence joins TRBV20-1 and TRBJ2-3; 9 bases map to TRBD2. This CDR3 contains 15 residues. Germline CDR1 DFQATT, CDR2 SNEGSKA (reference sequence). Trimming removed 2 bases from V and 1 base from J; junction bases left unmatched: 4. CDR3 protein: CSARIAGGRTDTQYF. In DNA form, the CDR3 reads TGCAGTGCTAGAATTGCGGGAGGGCGCACAGATACGCAGTATTTT.

This clonotype was detected many times. This sequence joins TRBV7-2 and TRBJ2-1; the D is unclear. Germline assignment: CDR1 SGHTA and CDR2 FQGNSA. V was cut by 0 bases and J by 9 bases, with 12 bases left in between. The CDR3 contains 14 residues. DNA for the CDR3: TGTGCCAGCAGCTTAGCTGGCCTGTCGGGTGAGCAGTTCTTC. Amino acids: CASSLAGLSGEQFF.

The chain is built from TRBV5-1 and TRBJ2-5, with D possibly TRBD2 on 6 matching bases. Trimming cost V 2 bases and J 5 bases, with 16 bases left between them. CDR1 is SGHRS, CDR2 YFSETQ, per germline. The CDR3 extends over 15 amino acids. This chain's CDR3 is CASSFTGVVGETQYF. CDR3 DNA: TGCGCCAGCAGCTTTACGGGAGTGGTTGGTGAGACCCAGTACTTC.

This chain joins TRBV20-1 and TRBJ2-5, with D uncertain. The V gene lost 4 bases and the J gene lost 3 bases, with 9 bases spanning the gap. Germline CDR1 and CDR2: DFQATT and SNEGSKA (reference sequence). The CDR3 has 12 residues. The CDR3 sequence is CSATRQEETQYF. In DNA form, the CDR3 reads TGCAGTGCTACCCGACAAGAAGAGACCCAGTACTTC.

Worth noting for this clonotype: At one end the junction does not follow the germline gene, possibly because of a read error. The V and J genes are TRBV7-6 and TRBJ2-1, with no clear D. Per germline, CDR1 SGHVS and CDR2 FNYEAQ. CDR3 length equals 16 residues. Here the CDR3 reads CASSLEVSSSFNEQFF. The CDR3 DNA reads TGTGCCAGCAGCTTAGAAGTTTCGAGCTCCTTCAATGAGCAGTTCTTC.

Many counts were recorded for this clonotype. The rearrangement uses TRBV7-3 and TRBJ2-4; 7 positions match TRBD2. With V trimmed by 5 bases and J by 7 bases, 2 bases remained unmatched. The V gene's germline CDR1 is SGHTA and CDR2 FQGTGA. The CDR3 spans 12 residues. CDR3 bases: TGTGCCAGCAGCCCCGGGGGGAACATTCAGTACTTC. It is translated as CASSPGGNIQYF.

This clonotype was picked up a small number of times. The DNA for the CDR3 is TGTGCCAGCAGCTGGGGACTAGTTCCTGACAATGAGCAGTTCTTC. Protein product: CASSWGLVPDNEQFF. The chain links TRBV7-9 to TRBJ2-1; 8 positions match TRBD2. The CDR3 extends over 15 amino acids. Germline values: CDR1 SEHNR, CDR2 FQNEAQ (reference sequence). V lost 4 bases to trimming and J lost 5 bases; unmatched junction nucleotides: 7.

This clonotype was observed at least ten times. V is TRBV20-1 and J is TRBJ2-7; the D is unclear. The CDR3 loop spans 13 amino acids. Deletions cut 6 bases from V and 5 bases from J, with 17 bases between. In germline, CDR1 is DFQATT, CDR2 SNEGSKA (reference sequence). CDR3 protein: CSAPPGVSHEQYF. The CDR3 DNA follows: TGCAGTGCCCCCCCCGGCGTATCCCACGAGCAGTACTTC.

This clonotype was counted many times. The V gene is TRBV2, the J gene TRBJ2-7; 8 nucleotides align to TRBD2. CDR1 and CDR2 from the germline V gene are SNHLY and FYNNEI. The CDR3 sequence is 17 residues long. Germline trimming cut 0 bases from V and 7 bases from J; bases unmatched to any gene: 14. The CDR3 is CASSEAEGLVMSREQYF. The CDR3 DNA reads TGTGCCAGCAGTGAAGCGGAGGGACTAGTTATGTCGCGGGAGCAGTACTTC.

The V call is TRBV6-2 or TRBV6-3, the J call TRBJ2-1; 7 bases fit TRBD2. The CDR3 is made up of 14 amino acids. Looked up from germline, CDR1 is MNHEY and CDR2 is SVGEGT. The CDR3 protein is CALGGGKISNEQFF. The DNA for the CDR3 is TGTGCACTGGGGGGGGGTAAGATCAGCAATGAGCAGTTCTTC.